The 8 T cell receptor beta chains given below trace back to one sample, sequenced in a study of blood T cell repertoires in COVID-19. Only in-frame clones appear in the TCRdb table, and some are missing; sequencing was by immunoSEQ multiplex PCR. The table records 45,000 to 65,000 clones, roughly 87% of them present only once. Sequencing was done on a sample of peripheral blood. These receptors originate from an elderly man in a cohort sampled during active COVID-19.

The V call is TRBV5-1, the J call TRBJ2-1; 7 positions agree with TRBD1. J lost 2 bases, V lost 3 bases, and 5 bases had no gene match. This CDR3 contains 15 residues. Germline V CDR1 and CDR2: SGHRS, YFSETQ. DNA of the CDR3: TGCGCCAGCAGCTCACCAGGGGGAGCCTACAATGAGCAGTTCTTC. It is translated as CASSSPGGAYNEQFF.

Note on this clone: At the DNA level, this CDR3 is encoded by other sequences in the same sample as well. V gene TRBV19 combines with J gene TRBJ2-3; 9 positions match TRBD2. V shed 9 bases, J shed 4 bases, and the junction held 5 bases outside the gene matches. Germline CDR1 reads LNHDA; CDR2 reads SQIVND (reference sequence). This CDR3 contains 13 residues. CDR3 DNA sequence: TGTGCCAGCAGGTTAGCGGGGGCAGATACGCAGTATTTT. Amino acid sequence: CASRLAGADTQYF.

This rearrangement joins TRBV7-9 to TRBJ2-5; TRBD2 agrees at 7 bases. In germline, CDR1 is SEHNR, CDR2 FQNEAQ (reference sequence). Trimming cost V 5 bases and J 5 bases; bases outside gene matches: 8. CDR3 size: 14 residues. CDR3 residues: CASSPIAGGETQYF. The CDR3 DNA is TGTGCCAGCAGCCCTATAGCGGGCGGGGAGACCCAGTACTTC.

As DNA, the CDR3 is TGTGCCAGCAGCTCGGGACAGGCCTCCTACAATGAGCAGTTCTTC. This encodes CASSSGQASYNEQFF. This rearrangement joins TRBV7-2 to TRBJ2-1, with 8 bases matching TRBD1. The CDR3 sequence is 15 residues long. Germline loops: CDR1 SGHTA, CDR2 FQGNSA. V trimming: 4 bases; J trimming: 0 bases; junction bases outside the gene matches: 2.

The genes are TRBV7-3 and TRBJ2-5; 12 nucleotides line up with TRBD2. The V and J ends lost 0 bases and 4 bases, in that order; junction bases with no gene match: 3. There are 16 residues in the CDR3. The germline V gene encodes CDR1 SGHTA and CDR2 FQGTGA. CDR3 in DNA: TGTGCCAGCAGCTTAACGACTAGCGGGGGTCGAGAGACCCAGTACTTC. Translating gives CASSLTTSGGRETQYF.

The genes are TRBV11-1 and TRBJ2-3, with D maybe TRBD1 (6 bases). V was trimmed by 5 bases and J by 2 bases, leaving 11 bases between them. The germline CDR1 and CDR2 sequences are SGHAT and FQDESV (reference sequence). The CDR3 sequence is 14 residues long. In nucleotides, the CDR3 is TGTGCCAGCAGCCGACAGGCCCTCACAGATACGCAGTATTTT. This translates into CASSRQALTDTQYF. The whole variable domain, filled in from reference TRBV11-1 and TRBJ2-3, reads EAEVAQSPRYKITEKSQAVAFWCDPISGHATLYWYRQILGQGPELLVQFQDESVVDDSQLPKDRFSAERLKGVDSTLKIQPAELGDSAMYLCASSRQALTDTQYFGPGTRLTVL.

V and J are TRBV19 and TRBJ1-5; D gene ambiguous. The CDR3 consists of 15 residues. Trimming took off 3 bases at V and 0 bases at J, with 9 bases between the two ends. Looked up from germline, CDR1 is LNHDA and CDR2 is SQIVND (reference sequence). CDR3 protein: CASSIGRDSNQPQHF. The CDR3 DNA follows: TGTGCCAGTAGTATCGGACGGGATAGCAATCAGCCCCAGCATTTT.

This chain joins TRBV9 and TRBJ2-1; D may be TRBD2 (5 bases). The CDR3 runs to 16 residues. Trimming took off 0 bases at V and 6 bases at J, with 16 bases between the two ends. CDR1 and CDR2 from the germline V gene are SGDLS and YYNGEE. The CDR3 region has the DNA TGTGCCAGCAGCGTAGAAGAGGGTTTCAATGGCAATGAGCAGTTCTTC. It is translated as CASSVEEGFNGNEQFF.